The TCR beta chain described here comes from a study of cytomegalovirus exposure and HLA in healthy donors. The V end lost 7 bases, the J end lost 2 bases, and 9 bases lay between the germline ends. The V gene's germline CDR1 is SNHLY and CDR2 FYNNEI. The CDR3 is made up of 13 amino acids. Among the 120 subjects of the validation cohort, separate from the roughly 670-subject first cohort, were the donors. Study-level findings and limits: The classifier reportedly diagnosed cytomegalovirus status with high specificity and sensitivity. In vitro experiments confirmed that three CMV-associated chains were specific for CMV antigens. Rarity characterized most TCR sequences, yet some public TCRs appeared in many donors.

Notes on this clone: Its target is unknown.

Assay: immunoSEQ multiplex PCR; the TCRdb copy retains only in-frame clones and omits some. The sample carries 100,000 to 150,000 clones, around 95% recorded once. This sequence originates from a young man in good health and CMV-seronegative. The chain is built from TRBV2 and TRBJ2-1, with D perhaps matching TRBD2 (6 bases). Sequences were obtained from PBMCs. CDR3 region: CASKLAAYNEQFF. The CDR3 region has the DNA TGTGCCAGCAAATTAGCGGCCTACAATGAGCAGTTCTTC.